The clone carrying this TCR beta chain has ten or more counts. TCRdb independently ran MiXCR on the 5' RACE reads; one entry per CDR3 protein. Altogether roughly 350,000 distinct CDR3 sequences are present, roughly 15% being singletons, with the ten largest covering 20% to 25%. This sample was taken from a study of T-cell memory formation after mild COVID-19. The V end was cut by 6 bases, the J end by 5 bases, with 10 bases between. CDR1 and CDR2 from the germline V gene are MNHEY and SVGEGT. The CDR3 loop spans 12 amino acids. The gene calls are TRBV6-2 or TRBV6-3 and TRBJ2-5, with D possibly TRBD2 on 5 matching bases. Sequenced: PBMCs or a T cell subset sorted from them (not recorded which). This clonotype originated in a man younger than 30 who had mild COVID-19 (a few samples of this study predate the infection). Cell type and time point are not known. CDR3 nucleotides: TGTGCCAGCAGCCCCGGACTGGAGACCCAGTACTTC. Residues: CASSPGLETQYF.